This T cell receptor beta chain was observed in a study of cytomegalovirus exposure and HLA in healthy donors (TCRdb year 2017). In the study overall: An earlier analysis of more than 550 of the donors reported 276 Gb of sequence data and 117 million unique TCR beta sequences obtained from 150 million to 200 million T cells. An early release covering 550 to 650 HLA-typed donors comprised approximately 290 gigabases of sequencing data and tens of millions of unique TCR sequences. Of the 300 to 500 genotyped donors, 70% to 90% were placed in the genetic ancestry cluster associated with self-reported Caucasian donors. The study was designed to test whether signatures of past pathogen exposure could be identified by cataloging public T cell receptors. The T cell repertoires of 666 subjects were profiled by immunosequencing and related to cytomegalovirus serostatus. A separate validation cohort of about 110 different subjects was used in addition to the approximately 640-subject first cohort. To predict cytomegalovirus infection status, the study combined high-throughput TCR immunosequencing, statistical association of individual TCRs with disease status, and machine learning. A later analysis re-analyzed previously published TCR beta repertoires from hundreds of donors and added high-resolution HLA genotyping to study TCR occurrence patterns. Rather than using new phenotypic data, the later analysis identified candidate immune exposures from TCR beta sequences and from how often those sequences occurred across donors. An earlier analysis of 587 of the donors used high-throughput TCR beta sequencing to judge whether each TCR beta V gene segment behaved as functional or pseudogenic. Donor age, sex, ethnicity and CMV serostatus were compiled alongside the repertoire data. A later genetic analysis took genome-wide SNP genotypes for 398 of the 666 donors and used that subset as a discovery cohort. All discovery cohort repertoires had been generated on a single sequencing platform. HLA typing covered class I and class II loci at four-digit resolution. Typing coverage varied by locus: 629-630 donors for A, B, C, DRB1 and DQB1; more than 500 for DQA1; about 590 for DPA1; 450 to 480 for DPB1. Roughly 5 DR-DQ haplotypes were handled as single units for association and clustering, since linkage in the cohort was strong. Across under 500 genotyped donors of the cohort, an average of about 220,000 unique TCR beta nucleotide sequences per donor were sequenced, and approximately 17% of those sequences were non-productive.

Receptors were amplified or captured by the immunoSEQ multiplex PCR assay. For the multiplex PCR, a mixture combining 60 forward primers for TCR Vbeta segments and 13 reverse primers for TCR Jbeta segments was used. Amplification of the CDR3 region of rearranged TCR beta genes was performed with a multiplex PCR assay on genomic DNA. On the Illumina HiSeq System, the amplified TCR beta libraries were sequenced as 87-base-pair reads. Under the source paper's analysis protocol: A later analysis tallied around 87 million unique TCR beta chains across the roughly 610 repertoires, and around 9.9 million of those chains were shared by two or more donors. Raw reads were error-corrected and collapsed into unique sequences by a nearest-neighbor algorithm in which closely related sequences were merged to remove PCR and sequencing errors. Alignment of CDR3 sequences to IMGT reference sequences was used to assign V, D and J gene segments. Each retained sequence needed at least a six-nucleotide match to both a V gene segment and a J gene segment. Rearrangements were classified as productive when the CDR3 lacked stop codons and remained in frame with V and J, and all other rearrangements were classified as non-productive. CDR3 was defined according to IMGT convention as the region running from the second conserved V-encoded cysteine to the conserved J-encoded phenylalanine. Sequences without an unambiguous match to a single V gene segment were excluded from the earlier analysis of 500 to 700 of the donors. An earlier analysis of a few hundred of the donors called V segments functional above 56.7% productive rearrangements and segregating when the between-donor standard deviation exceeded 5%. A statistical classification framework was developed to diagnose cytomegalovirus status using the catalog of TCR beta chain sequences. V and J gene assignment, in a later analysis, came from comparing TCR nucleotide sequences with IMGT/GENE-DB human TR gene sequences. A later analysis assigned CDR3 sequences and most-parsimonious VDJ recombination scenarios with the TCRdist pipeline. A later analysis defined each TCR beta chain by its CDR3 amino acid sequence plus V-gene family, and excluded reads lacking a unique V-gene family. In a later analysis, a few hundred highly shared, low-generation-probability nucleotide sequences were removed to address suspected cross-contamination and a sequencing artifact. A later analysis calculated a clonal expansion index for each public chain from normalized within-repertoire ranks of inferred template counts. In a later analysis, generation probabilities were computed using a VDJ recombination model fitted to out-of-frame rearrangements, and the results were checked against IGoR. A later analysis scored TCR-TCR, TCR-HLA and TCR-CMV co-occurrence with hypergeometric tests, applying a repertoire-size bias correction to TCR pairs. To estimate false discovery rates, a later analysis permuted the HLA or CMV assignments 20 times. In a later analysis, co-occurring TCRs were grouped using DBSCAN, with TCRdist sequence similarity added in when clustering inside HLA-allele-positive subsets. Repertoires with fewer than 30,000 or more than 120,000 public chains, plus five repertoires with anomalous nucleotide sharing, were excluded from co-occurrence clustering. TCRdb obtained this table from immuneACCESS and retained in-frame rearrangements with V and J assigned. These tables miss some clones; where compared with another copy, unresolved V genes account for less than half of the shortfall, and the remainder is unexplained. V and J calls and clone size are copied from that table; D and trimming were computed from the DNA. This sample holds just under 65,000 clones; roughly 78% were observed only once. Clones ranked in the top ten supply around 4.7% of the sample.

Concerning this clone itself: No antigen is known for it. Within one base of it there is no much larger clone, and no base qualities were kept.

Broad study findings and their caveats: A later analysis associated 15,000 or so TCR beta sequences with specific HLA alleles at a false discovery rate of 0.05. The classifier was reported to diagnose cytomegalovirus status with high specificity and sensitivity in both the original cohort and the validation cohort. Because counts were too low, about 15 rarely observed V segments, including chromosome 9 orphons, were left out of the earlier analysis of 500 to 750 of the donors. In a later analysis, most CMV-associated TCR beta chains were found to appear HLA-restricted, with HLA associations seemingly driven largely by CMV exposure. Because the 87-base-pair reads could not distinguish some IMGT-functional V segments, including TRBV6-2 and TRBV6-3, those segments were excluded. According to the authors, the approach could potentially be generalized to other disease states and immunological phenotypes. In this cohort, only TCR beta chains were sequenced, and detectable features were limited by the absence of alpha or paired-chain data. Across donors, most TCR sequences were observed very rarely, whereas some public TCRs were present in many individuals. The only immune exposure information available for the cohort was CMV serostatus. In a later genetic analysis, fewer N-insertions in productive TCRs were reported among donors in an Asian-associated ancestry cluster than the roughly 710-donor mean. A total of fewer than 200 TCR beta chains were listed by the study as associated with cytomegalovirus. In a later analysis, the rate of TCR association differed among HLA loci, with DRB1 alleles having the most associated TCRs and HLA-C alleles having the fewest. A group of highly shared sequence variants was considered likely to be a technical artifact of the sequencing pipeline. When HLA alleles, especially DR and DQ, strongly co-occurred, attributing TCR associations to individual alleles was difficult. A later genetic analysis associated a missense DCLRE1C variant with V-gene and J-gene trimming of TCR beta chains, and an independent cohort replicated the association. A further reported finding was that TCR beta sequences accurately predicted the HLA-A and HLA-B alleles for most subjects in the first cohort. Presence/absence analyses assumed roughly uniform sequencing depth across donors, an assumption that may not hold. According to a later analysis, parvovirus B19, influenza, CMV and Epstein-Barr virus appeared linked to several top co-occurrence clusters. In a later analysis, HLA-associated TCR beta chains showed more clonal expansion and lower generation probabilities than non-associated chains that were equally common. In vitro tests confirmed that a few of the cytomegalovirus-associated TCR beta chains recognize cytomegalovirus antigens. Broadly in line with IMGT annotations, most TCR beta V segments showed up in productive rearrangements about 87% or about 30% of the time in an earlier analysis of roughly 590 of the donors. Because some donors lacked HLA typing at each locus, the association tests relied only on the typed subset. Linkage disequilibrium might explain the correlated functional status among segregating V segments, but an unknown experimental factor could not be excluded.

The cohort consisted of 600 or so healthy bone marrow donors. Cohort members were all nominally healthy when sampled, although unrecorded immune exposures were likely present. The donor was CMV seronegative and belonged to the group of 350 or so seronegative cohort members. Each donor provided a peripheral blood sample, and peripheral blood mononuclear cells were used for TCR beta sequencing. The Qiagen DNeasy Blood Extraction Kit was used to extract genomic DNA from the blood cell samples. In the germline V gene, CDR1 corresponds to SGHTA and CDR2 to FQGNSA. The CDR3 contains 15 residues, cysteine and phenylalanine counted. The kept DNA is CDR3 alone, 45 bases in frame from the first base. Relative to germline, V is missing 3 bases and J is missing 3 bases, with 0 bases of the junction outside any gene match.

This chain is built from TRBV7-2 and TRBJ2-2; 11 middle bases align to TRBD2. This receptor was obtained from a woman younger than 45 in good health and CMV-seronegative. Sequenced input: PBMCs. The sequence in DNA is TGTGCCAGCAGCTTGACTAGCGGGGACACCGGGGAGCTGTTTTTT. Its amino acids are CASSLTSGDTGELFF. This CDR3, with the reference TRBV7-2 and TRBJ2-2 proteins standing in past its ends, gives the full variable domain GAGVSQSPSNKVTEKGKDVELRCDPISGHTALYWYRQSLGQGLEFLIYFQGNSAPDKSGLPSDRFSAERTGGSVSTLTIQRTQQEDSAVYLCASSLTSGDTGELFFGEGSRLTVL.